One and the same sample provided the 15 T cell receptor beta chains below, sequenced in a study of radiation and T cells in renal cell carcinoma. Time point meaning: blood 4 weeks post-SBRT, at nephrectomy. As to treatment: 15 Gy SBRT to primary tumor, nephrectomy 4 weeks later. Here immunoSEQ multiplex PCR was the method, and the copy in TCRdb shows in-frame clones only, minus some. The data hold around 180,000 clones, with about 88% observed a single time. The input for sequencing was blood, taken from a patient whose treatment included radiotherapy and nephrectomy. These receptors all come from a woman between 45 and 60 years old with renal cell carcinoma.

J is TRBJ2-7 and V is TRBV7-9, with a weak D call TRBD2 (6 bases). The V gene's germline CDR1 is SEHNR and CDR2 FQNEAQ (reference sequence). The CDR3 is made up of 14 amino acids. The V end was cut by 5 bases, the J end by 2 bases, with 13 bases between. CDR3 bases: TGTGCCAGCAGCCCGCGGGGATACACCTACGAGCAGTACTTC. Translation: CASSPRGYTYEQYF.

The chain's CDR3 is CASSVLAGGTDTQYF. CDR3 DNA: TGTGCCAGCAGTGTACTAGCGGGTGGGACAGATACGCAGTATTTT. The chain has TRBV2 and TRBJ2-3; 9 nucleotides match TRBD2. CDR1 is SNHLY and CDR2 is FYNNEI in the germline V gene. This CDR3 has 15 residues. The junction had 5 bases not matched to a gene; V was cut back by 4 bases and J by 3 bases.

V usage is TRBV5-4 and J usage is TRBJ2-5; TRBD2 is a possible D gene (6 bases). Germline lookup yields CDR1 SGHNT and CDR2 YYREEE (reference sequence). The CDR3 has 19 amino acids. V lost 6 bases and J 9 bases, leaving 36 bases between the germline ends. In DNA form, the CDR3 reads TGTGCCAGCACCCCCAGTCCGGGAAACATGGAGAGGGGTCCGGGGGCCCAGTACTTC. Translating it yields CASTPSPGNMERGPGAQYF.

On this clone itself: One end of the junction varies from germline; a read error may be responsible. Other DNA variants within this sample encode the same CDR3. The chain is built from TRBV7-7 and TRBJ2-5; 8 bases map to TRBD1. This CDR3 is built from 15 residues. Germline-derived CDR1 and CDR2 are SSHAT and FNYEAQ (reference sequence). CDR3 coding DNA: TGTGCTAGCAGCTTAGGACAGGGAGTTAGGGAGACCCAGTACTTC. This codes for CASSLGQGVRETQYF.

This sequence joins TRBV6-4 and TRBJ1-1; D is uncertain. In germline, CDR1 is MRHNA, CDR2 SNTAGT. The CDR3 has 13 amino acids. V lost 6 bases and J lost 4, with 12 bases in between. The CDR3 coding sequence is TGTGCCAGCAGGAGGGAGGCGGGCACTGAAGCTTTCTTT. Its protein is CASRREAGTEAFF.

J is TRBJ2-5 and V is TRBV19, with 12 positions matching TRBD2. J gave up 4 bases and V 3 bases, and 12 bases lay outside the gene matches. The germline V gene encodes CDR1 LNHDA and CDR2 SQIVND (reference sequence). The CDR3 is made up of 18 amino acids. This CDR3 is CASSISGLAGGPRETQYF. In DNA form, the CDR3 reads TGTGCCAGTAGTATCTCTGGTCTAGCGGGGGGGCCTCGAGAGACCCAGTACTTC.

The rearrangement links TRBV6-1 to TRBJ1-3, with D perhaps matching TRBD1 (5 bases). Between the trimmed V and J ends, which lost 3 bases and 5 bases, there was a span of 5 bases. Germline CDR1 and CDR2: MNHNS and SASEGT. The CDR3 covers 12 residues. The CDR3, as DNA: TGTGCCAGCAGTGAGGACAGAAACACCATATATTTT. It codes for CASSEDRNTIYF.

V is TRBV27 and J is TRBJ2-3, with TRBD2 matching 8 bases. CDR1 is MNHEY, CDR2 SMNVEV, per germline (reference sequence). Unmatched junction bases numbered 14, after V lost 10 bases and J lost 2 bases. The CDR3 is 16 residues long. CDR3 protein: CATSRGRGLDTDTQYF. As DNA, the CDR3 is TGTGCCACCTCAAGGGGTCGGGGACTAGACACAGATACGCAGTATTTT.

The DNA of the CDR3 is TGCGCCAGCAGCCAAGATGCCAGGGGGCATGGTAGGAACACTGAAGCTTTCTTT. Its protein is CASSQDARGHGRNTEAFF. The chain combines TRBV4-3 with TRBJ1-1, with 8 bases aligning to TRBD1. Germline V gives CDR1 LGHNA, CDR2 YSLEER. With 0 bases clipped from V and 1 base from J, the junction kept 10 bases outside the gene matches. There are 18 residues in the CDR3.

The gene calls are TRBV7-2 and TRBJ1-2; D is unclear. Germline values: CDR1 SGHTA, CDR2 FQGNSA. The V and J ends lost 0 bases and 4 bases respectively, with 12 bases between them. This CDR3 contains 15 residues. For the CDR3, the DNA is TGTGCCAGCAGCTTAGCGCTGGTAACCCCCTATGGCTACACCTTC. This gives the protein CASSLALVTPYGYTF.

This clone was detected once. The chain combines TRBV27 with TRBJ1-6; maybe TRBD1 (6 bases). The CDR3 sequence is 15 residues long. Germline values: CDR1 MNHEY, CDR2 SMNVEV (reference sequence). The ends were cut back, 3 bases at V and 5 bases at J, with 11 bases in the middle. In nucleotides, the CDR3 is TGTGCCAGCAGTTTTTCAGGGGTTGATAATTCACCCCTCCACTTT. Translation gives CASSFSGVDNSPLHF.

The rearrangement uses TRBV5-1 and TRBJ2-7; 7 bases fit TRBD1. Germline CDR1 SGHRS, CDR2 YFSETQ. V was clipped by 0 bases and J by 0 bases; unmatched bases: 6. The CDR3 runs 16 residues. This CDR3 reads CASSLEGQPSSYEQYF. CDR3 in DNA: TGCGCCAGCAGCTTGGAGGGACAGCCGAGCTCCTACGAGCAGTACTTC.

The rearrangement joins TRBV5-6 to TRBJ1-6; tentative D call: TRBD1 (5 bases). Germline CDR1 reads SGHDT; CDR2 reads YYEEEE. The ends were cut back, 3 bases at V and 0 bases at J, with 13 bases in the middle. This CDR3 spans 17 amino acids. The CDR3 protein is CASSSAGSSSYNSPLHF. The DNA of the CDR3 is TGTGCCAGCAGCTCGGCAGGGTCGAGCTCCTATAATTCACCCCTCCACTTT.

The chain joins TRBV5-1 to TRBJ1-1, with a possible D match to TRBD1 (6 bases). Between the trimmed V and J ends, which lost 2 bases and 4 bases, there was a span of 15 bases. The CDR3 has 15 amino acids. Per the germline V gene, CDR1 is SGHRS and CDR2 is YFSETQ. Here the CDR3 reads CASSFGDTTATEAFF. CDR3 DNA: TGCGCCAGCAGCTTCGGGGACACGACGGCCACTGAAGCTTTCTTT.

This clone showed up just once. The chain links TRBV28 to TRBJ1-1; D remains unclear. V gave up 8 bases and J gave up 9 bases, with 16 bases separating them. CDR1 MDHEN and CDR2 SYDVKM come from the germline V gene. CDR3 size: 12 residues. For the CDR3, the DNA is TGTGCCAGCCTGGAGGGAACTTTTAAAGCTTTCTTT. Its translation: CASLEGTFKAFF. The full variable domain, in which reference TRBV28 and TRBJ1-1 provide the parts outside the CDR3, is DVKVTQSSRYLVKRTGEKVFLECVQDMDHENMFWYRQDPGLGLRLIYFSYDVKMKEKGDIPEGYSVSREKKERFSLILESASTNQTSMYLCASLEGTFKAFFGQGTRLTVV.